What follows describes a single TCR beta chain. Its specificity is not known. This record comes from a study of beta chain features in type 1 diabetes. The study, taken as a whole, reports: Comparison showed that naive, central memory and Treg TCRB repertoires appeared more similar among patients than among healthy donors. Cells expressing TCR highly could be over-represented by cDNA sequencing. Shorter TCRB CDR3s, moderately but significantly so, marked every one of the four CD4+ subsets in Type 1 diabetes patients.

Blood was collected once per donor into heparin, averaging approximately 110 mL. Since all of the isolated RNA was reverse transcribed, expressed TCRB transcripts were what got sequenced. Sequenced by immunoSEQ multiplex PCR; TCRdb stores in-frame clones only, minus some. Among some 270,000 clones, 11% were seen once, and the ten largest hold more than 0.015%. The CDR3 totals 14 residues. CDR1 and CDR2 from the germline V gene are SEHNR and FQNEAQ (reference sequence). V was shortened by 0 bases and J by 2 bases, with 8 bases between the two germline ends. The source of this sequence is a man aged 30 to 39 with type 1 diabetes. The specimen sequenced was naive CD4+ T cells from blood. The J gene is TRBJ2-7, the V gene TRBV7-9, with TRBD2 as a possible D gene (7 bases). The CDR3 sequence: CASSLAGGPYEQYF. CDR3 sequence (DNA): TGTGCCAGCAGCTTAGCGGGGGGGCCCTACGAGCAGTACTTC.